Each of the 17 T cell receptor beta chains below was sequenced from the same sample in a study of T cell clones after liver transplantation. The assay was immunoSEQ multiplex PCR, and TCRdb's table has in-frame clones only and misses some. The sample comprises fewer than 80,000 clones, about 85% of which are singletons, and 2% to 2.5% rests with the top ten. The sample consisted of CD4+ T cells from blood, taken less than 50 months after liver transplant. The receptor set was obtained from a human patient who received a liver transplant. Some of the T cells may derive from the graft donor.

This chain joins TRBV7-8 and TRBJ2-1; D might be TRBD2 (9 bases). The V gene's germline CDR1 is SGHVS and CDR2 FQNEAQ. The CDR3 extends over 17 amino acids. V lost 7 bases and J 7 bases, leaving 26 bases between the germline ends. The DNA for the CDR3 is TGTGCCAGCACACAGGGGGGTATCAGCGGGAGGTCTAATGAGCAGTTCTTC. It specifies CASTQGGISGRSNEQFF.

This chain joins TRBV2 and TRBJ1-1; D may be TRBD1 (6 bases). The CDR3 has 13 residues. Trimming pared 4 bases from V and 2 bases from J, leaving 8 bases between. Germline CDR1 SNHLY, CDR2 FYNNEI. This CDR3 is CASSGGPNTEAFF. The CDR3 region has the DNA TGTGCCAGCAGTGGGGGGCCTAACACTGAAGCTTTCTTT.

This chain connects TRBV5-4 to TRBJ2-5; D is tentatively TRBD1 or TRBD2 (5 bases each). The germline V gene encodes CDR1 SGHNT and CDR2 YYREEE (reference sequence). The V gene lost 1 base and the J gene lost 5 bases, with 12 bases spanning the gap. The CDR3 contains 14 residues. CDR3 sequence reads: CASSLLGVGETQYF. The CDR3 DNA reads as TGTGCCAGCAGCTTGCTGGGGGTGGGGGAGACCCAGTACTTC. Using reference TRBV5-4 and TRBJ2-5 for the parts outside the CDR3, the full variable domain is ETGVTQSPTHLIKTRGQQVTLRCSSQSGHNTVSWYQQALGQGPQFIFQYYREEENGRGNFPPRFSGLQFPNYSSELNVNALELDDSALYLCASSLLGVGETQYFGPGTRLLVL.

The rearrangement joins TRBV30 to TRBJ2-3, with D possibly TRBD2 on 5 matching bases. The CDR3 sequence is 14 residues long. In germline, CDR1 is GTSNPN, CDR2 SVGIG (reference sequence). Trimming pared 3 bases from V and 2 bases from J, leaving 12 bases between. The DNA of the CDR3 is TGTGCCTGGAGCGCCGGCCTAGCCACAGATACGCAGTATTTT. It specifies CAWSAGLATDTQYF. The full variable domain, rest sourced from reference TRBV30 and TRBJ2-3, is SQTIHQWPATLVQPVGSPLSLECTVEGTSNPNLYWYRQAAGRGLQLLFYSVGIGQISSEVPQNLSASRPQDRQFILSSKKLLLSDSGFYLCAWSAGLATDTQYFGPGTRLTVL.

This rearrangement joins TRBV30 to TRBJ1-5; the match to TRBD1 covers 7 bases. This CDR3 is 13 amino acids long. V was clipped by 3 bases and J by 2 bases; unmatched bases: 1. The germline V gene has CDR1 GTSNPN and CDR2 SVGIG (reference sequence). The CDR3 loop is CAWSGQGNQPQHF. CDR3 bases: TGTGCCTGGAGCGGACAGGGCAATCAGCCCCAGCATTTT.

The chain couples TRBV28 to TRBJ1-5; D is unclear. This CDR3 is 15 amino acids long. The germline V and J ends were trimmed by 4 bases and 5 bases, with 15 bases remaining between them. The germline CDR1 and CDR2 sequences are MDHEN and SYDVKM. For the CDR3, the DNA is TGTGCCAGCAGTTCCCGCTCGATCCAATATCAGCCCCAGCATTTT. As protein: CASSSRSIQYQPQHF.

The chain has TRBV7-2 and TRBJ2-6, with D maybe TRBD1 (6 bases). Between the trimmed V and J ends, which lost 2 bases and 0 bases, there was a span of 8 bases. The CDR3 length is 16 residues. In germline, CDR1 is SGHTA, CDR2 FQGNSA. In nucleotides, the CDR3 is TGTGCCAGCAGCTTATCCAGGGGCTCTGGGGCCAACGTCCTGACTTTC. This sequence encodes CASSLSRGSGANVLTF. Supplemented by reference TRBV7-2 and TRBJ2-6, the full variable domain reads GAGVSQSPSNKVTEKGKDVELRCDPISGHTALYWYRQSLGQGLEFLIYFQGNSAPDKSGLPSDRFSAERTGGSVSTLTIQRTQQEDSAVYLCASSLSRGSGANVLTFGAGSRLTVL.

Written as DNA, the CDR3 is TGTGCCTGGGCATCCGAGGGGGCTCAGCCCCAGCATTTT. Encoded protein: CAWASEGAQPQHF. The V gene is TRBV30, the J gene TRBJ1-5; 7 bases align to TRBD1. Germline lookup yields CDR1 GTSNPN and CDR2 SVGIG (reference sequence). The CDR3 length is 13 residues. The J segment lost 6 bases and the V segment lost 5 bases, leaving 7 bases of the junction unmatched.

CDR3 bases: TGCGCCAGCAGCCAAGAAGGCTCGGCTATAGGGAAGCAGTACTTC. It codes for CASSQEGSAIGKQYF. The J gene is TRBJ2-7, the V gene TRBV4-3; D not certain. Germline V gives CDR1 LGHNA, CDR2 YSLEER. Trimming took off 0 bases at V and 8 bases at J, with 17 bases between the two ends. This CDR3 spans 15 amino acids.

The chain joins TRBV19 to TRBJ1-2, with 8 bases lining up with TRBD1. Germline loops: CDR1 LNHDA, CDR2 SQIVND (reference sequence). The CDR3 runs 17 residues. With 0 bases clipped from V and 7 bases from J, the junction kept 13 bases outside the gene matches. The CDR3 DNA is TGTGCCAGTAGTATAGACCCCGGGACAGGAATTCGAACTGGCTACACCTTC. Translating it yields CASSIDPGTGIRTGYTF.

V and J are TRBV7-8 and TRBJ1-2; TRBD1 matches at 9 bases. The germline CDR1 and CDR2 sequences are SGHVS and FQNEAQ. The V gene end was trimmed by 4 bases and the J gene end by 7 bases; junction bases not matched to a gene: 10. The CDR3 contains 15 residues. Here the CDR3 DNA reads TGTGCCAGCAGCTCCCTCACAGGGGGCAGGGGTGGCTACACCTTC. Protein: CASSSLTGGRGGYTF.

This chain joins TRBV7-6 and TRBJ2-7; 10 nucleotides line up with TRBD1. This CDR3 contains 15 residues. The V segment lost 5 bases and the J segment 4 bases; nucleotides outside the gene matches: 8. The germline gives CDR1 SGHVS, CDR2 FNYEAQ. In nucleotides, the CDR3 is TGTGCCAGCAGCCCCCCGGGACAGGGGAGGTACGAGCAGTACTTC. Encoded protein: CASSPPGQGRYEQYF.

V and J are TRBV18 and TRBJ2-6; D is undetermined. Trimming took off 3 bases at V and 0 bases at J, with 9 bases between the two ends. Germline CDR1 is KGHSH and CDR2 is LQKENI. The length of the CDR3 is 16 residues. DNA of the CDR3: TGTGCCAGCTCACCGAAACAGAACTCTGGGGCCAACGTCCTGACTTTC. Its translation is CASSPKQNSGANVLTF.

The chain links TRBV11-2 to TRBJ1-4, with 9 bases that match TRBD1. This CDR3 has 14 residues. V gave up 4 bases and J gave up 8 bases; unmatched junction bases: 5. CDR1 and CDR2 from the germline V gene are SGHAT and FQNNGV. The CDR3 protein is CASSWGGTGEKLFF. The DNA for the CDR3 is TGTGCCAGCAGCTGGGGGGGGACAGGGGAAAAACTGTTTTTT.

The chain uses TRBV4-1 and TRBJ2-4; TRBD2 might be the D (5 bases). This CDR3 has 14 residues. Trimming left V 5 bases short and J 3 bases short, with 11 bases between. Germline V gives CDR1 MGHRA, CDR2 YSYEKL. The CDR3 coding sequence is TGCGCCAGCAGCGCTGAACTAGGCAAAAACATTCAGTACTTC. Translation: CASSAELGKNIQYF.

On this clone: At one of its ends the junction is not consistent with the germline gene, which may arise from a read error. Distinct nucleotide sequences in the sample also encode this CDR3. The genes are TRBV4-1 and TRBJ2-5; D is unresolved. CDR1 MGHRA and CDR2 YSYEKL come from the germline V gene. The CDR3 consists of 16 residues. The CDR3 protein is CASSQISVVQEETQYF. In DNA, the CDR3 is TGCGCTAGCAGCCAAATCTCTGTGGTGCAAGAAGAGACCCAGTACTTC.

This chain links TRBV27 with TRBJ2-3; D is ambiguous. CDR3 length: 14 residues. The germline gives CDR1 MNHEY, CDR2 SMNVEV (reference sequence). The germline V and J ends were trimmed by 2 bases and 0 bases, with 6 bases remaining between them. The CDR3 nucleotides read TGTGCCAGCAGTTTAAAACCGAGCACAGATACGCAGTATTTT. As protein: CASSLKPSTDTQYF.